This TCR beta chain emerged from a study of blood T cell repertoires in COVID-19. In the study overall: Researchers got acute and convalescent COVID-19 samples from the United States, Italy and Spain. PBMCs, B-cell-depleted T cells, or T cells provided the cDNA or gDNA that made up the material.

The assay was immunoSEQ multiplex PCR, and TCRdb's table has in-frame clones only and misses some. Among approximately 290,000 clones listed, more than 85% were seen once. Trimming shortened V by 9 bases and J by 7 bases, and 20 bases separated the two germline ends. The germline gives CDR1 KGHDR, CDR2 SFDVKD. The CDR3 sequence is 14 residues long. The V and J genes are TRBV24-1 and TRBJ1-1; the D gene is possibly TRBD1 (5 bases). Specimen: peripheral blood. The TCR comes from a man in his thirties or forties with acute or convalescent COVID-19. CDR3 in DNA: TGTGCCACCGCTAAAGCAGGGTCCGGTGGTGAAGCTTTCTTT. It codes for CATAKAGSGGEAFF.